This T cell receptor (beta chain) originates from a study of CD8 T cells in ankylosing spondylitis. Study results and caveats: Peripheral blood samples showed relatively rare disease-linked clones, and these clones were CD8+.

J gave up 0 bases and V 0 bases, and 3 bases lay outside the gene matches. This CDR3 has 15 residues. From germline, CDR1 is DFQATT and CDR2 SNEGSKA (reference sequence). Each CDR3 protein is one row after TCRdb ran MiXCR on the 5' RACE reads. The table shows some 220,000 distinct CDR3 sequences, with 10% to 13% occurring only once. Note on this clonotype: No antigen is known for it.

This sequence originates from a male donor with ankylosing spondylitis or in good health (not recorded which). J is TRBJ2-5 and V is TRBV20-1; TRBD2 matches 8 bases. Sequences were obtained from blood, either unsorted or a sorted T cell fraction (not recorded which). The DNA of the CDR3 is TGCAGTGCTAGAGAAAGCGGGGGCTACCAAGAGACCCAGTACTTC. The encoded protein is CSARESGGYQETQYF.